Following are 18 T cell receptor beta chains from one sample sequenced in a study of control samples from healthy donors and cancer patients. TCRdb's copy holds only in-frame clones and misses some; the assay was immunoSEQ multiplex PCR. The data contain tens of thousands of clones, approximately 90% of them singletons. The sequenced material came from PBMCs. The source of these receptors is a man aged 30 to 45 with colorectal cancer.

The CDR3 bases are TGTGCCAGCAGTGAAGGGTGGGCAGGGGGCTGGAACACTGAAGCTTTCTTT. Its translation: CASSEGWAGGWNTEAFF. J is TRBJ1-1 and V is TRBV2, with TRBD1 identical over 8 bases. J gave up 1 base and V 1 base, and 8 bases lay outside the gene matches. Germline CDR1 is SNHLY and CDR2 is FYNNEI. CDR3 length: 17 amino acids.

The genes are TRBV5-4 and TRBJ2-2; possible D gene TRBD1, 6 bases. The CDR3 loop spans 15 amino acids. Germline V CDR1 and CDR2: SGHNT, YYREEE (reference sequence). The ends were cut back, 4 bases at V and 1 base at J, with 11 bases in the middle. CDR3 nucleotide sequence: TGTGCCAGCAGCCCCGGACAGCTGAACACCGGGGAGCTGTTTTTT. It codes for CASSPGQLNTGELFF.

As regards this clone: This sample includes further DNA sequences coding for the same CDR3. The chain carries TRBV9 and TRBJ1-1, with 8 positions matching TRBD1. The J segment lost 0 bases and the V segment lost 4 bases, leaving 5 bases of the junction unmatched. Germline V lookup: CDR1 SGDLS, CDR2 YYNGEE. This CDR3 is 15 amino acids long. The CDR3 here is CASSPRQGMNTEAFF. CDR3 nucleotide sequence: TGTGCCAGCAGCCCCAGACAGGGGATGAACACTGAAGCTTTCTTT.

V gene TRBV2 combines with J gene TRBJ2-7; D possibly corresponds to TRBD1 (5 bases). V was cut by 7 bases and J by 2 bases, with 9 bases left in between. The CDR3 runs to 12 residues. Germline V CDR1 and CDR2: SNHLY, FYNNEI. The CDR3 sequence: CASKVRAYEQYF. The CDR3 nucleotides read TGTGCCAGCAAGGTCAGGGCCTACGAGCAGTACTTC.

The rearrangement uses TRBV2 and TRBJ1-1; 9 nucleotides line up with TRBD1. The length of the CDR3 is 16 residues. CDR1 and CDR2 (germline): SNHLY, FYNNEI. V gave up 7 bases and J gave up 7 bases; unmatched junction bases: 16. CDR3 DNA: TGTGCCAGCAAGGGGGGACAGGGAGGTGGTTACAGTGAAGCTTTCTTT. It encodes CASKGGQGGGYSEAFF. Looking up the rest from reference TRBV2 and TRBJ1-1 gives the full variable domain: EPEVTQTPSHQVTQMGQEVILRCVPISNHLYFYWYRQILGQKVEFLVSFYNNEISEKSEIFDDQFSVERPDGSNFTLKIRSTKLEDSAMYFCASKGGQGGGYSEAFFGQGTRLTVV.

The chain couples TRBV10-2 to TRBJ2-1; maybe TRBD2 (6 bases). The CDR3 contains 14 residues. With 6 bases removed from V and 6 bases from J, the gap between germline ends came to 15 bases. The V gene's germline CDR1 is WSHSY and CDR2 SAAADI. CDR3: CASRTEPRGNEQFF. CDR3 DNA sequence: TGCGCCAGCAGGACCGAGCCGCGGGGCAATGAGCAGTTCTTC.

This clone was counted once. The chain couples TRBV18 to TRBJ1-1; D is unresolved. V lost 0 bases to trimming and J lost 4 bases, with 9 bases between them. Germline CDR1 KGHSH, CDR2 LQKENI. This CDR3 is 14 amino acids long. CDR3: CASSPPGRPTEAFF. The DNA of the CDR3 is TGTGCCAGCTCACCACCGGGCAGGCCCACTGAAGCTTTCTTT.

V gene TRBV27 combines with J gene TRBJ2-7; tentatively, D is TRBD2 (6 bases). The germline V gene encodes CDR1 MNHEY and CDR2 SMNVEV (reference sequence). This CDR3 region has 17 residues. Trimming removed 3 bases at V and 6 bases at J, with 24 bases between. Written as DNA, the CDR3 is TGTGCCAGCAGTTTCACCGCCGTGGAGGGTGTGTCGGGCGAGCAGTACTTC. Translated, it gives CASSFTAVEGVSGEQYF.

The genes are TRBV7-8 and TRBJ2-5; 9 bases line up with TRBD1. The germline V gene encodes CDR1 SGHVS and CDR2 FQNEAQ. V trimming: 2 bases; J trimming: 6 bases; junction bases outside the gene matches: 10. The length of the CDR3 is 16 residues. The CDR3 DNA reads TGTGCCAGCAGCTTAACCGGGACAGGGTGGGGAAAGACCCAGTACTTC. Amino acids: CASSLTGTGWGKTQYF.

V and J are TRBV6-4 and TRBJ2-1; the D gene is possibly TRBD2 (5 bases). Germline V lookup: CDR1 MRHNA, CDR2 SNTAGT. This CDR3 is 15 amino acids long. V lost 0 bases and J 3 bases, leaving 9 bases between the germline ends. CDR3 DNA sequence: TGTGCCAGCAGTGACTCTAGCGAAGGCTACAATGAGCAGTTCTTC. This translates into CASSDSSEGYNEQFF.

V gene TRBV29-1 combines with J gene TRBJ1-3; D gene unclear. Per germline, CDR1 SQVTM and CDR2 ANQGSEA. The V gene lost 4 bases and the J gene lost 0 bases, with 10 bases spanning the gap. This CDR3 is 14 amino acids long. The CDR3 protein is CSVGEGFSGNTIYF. The CDR3 coding sequence is TGCAGCGTTGGGGAGGGCTTCTCTGGAAACACCATATATTTT.

CDR3 in DNA: TGTGCCATCAGTGACAGGAGCAACTACGAGCAGTACTTC. Translation: CAISDRSNYEQYF. The chain carries TRBV10-3 and TRBJ2-7; D unresolved. The CDR3 has 13 residues. In germline, CDR1 is ENHRY, CDR2 SYGVKD. V gave up 3 bases and J gave up 3 bases, with 9 bases separating them.

The chain couples TRBV27 to TRBJ1-4; D remains ambiguous. The CDR3 is 18 residues long. Germline V gene lookup returns CDR1 MNHEY and CDR2 SMNVEV (reference sequence). Trimming stripped 4 bases from V and 0 bases from J, with 18 bases between. The CDR3 DNA sequence: TGTGCCAGCAGTTCCGCCGGGAGAGACCTTCCAACTAATGAAAAACTGTTTTTT. Translated: CASSSAGRDLPTNEKLFF.

Concerning this clone: This sample also contains other DNA sequences that code for the same CDR3. V is TRBV5-6 and J is TRBJ1-1; tentatively, D is TRBD1 (5 bases). The V end lost 0 bases, the J end lost 12 bases, and 15 bases lay between the germline ends. This CDR3 is 13 amino acids long. Germline V CDR1 and CDR2: SGHDT, YYEEEE. The CDR3 reads CASSLAGLVRTFF. CDR3 in DNA: TGTGCCAGCAGCTTGGCAGGGTTGGTTAGAACTTTCTTT.

V and J are TRBV29-1 and TRBJ1-1, with a possible D match to TRBD1 (6 bases). V was clipped by 6 bases and J by 1 base, with 21 bases between them. The germline V gene has CDR1 SQVTM and CDR2 ANQGSEA. This CDR3 is built from 16 residues. CDR3 protein: CSVASTVGGPNTEAFF. In DNA, the CDR3 is TGCAGCGTCGCGAGCACCGTAGGGGGGCCGAACACTGAAGCTTTCTTT.

The rearrangement links TRBV5-1 to TRBJ2-1, with D possibly TRBD1 on 5 matching bases. Trimming took off 2 bases at V and 0 bases at J, with 15 bases between the two ends. Looked up from germline, CDR1 is SGHRS and CDR2 is YFSETQ. The CDR3 spans 17 residues. Here the CDR3 DNA reads TGCGCCAGCAGCTTAACGGCCAGGGCCAGCTCCTACAATGAGCAGTTCTTC. Translation: CASSLTARASSYNEQFF.

Turning to this clone: At one boundary the junction diverges from the germline segment, which might be a read error. The V call is TRBV6-2 or TRBV6-3, the J call TRBJ2-1, with 11 positions matching TRBD1. This CDR3 spans 16 amino acids. The germline V gene encodes CDR1 MNHEY and CDR2 SVGEGT. CDR3 amino acids: CASSYAPWTGGGHWVF. As DNA, the CDR3 is TGTGCCAGCAGTTACGCACCATGGACAGGGGGCGGCCATTGGGTCTTC.

A note on this clone: This CDR3 is also generated by other DNA sequences in the sample. J is TRBJ2-7 and V is TRBV30, with unresolved D. The CDR3 is made up of 11 amino acids. Looked up from germline, CDR1 is GTSNPN and CDR2 is SVGIG (reference sequence). This CDR3 reads CAWADSYEQYV. CDR3 bases: TGCGCCTGGGCAGACTCCTACGAGCAGTACGTC.